This T cell receptor beta chain was retrieved from a study of memory B cells and T cells in multiple sclerosis. The germline V and J ends were trimmed by 8 bases and 2 bases, with 17 bases remaining between them. The CDR3 extends over 15 amino acids. The germline CDR1 and CDR2 sequences are LGHNA and YSLEER. Concerning this clone itself: The antigen is undetermined.

Some clones are missing from TCRdb's copy, which holds only in-frame ones; the method was immunoSEQ multiplex PCR. The sample contains over 35,000 clones, more than 65% of which appear only once. Stimulus-free culture yielded autoproliferating CFSE-dim and non-proliferating CFSE-high T cells, each sequenced separately. Replicate wells were pooled after more than six days of stimulus-free culture of 40 million to 65 million CFSE-labeled PBMCs. Without exogenous stimuli, around 0.55 uM CFSE-labeled PBMCs were cultured serum-free. The receptor was derived from a human donor with multiple sclerosis. The sample was PBMCs from blood kept in culture. The rearrangement joins TRBV4-3 to TRBJ2-3; possibly TRBD1 for D (5 bases). Written as DNA, the CDR3 is TGCGCCAGCGGTCTACAGGTTTCCTACACAGATACGCAGTATTTT. This encodes CASGLQVSYTDTQYF.